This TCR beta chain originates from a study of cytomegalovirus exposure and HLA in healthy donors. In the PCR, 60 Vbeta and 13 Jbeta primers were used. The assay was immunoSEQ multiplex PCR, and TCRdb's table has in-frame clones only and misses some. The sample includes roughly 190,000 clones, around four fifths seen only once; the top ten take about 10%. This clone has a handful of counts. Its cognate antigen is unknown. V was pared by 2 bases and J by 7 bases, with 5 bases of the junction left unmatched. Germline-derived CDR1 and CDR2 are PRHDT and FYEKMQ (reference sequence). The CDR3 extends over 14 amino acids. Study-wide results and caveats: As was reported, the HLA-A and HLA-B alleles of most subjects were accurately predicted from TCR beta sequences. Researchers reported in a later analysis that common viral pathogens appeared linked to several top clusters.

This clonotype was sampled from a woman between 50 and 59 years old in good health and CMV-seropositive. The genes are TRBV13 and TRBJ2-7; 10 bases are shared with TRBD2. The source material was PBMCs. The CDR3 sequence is CASSLSSGGREQYF. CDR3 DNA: TGTGCCAGCAGCTTAAGTAGCGGGGGGCGGGAGCAGTACTTC.